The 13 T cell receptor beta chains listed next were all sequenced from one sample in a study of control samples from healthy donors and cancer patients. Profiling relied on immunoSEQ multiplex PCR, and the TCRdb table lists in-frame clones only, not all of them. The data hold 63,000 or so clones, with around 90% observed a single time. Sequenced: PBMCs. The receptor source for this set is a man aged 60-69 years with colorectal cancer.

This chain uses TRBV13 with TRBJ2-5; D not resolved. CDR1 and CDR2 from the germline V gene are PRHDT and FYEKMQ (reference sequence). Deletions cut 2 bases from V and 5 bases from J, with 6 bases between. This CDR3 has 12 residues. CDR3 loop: CASSLQEETQYF. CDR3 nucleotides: TGTGCCAGCAGCTTACAGGAGGAGACCCAGTACTTC.

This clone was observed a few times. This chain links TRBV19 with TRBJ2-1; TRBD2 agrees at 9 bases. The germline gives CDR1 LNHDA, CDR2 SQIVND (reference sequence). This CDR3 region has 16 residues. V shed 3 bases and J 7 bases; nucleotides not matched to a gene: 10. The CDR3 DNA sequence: TGTGCCAGTAGTATGGTCGGTAGCGGGGGCCAAAATGAGCAGTTCTTC. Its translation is CASSMVGSGGQNEQFF.

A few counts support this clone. This CDR3 is CASRTGRELFF. The CDR3 DNA is TGTGCCAGTAGGACGGGAAGGGAGCTGTTTTTT. This chain connects TRBV6-5 to TRBJ2-2; D is perhaps TRBD2 (5 bases). This CDR3 spans 11 amino acids. CDR1 and CDR2 from the germline V gene are MNHEY and SVGAGI. With 9 bases removed from V and 9 bases from J, the gap between germline ends came to 11 bases.

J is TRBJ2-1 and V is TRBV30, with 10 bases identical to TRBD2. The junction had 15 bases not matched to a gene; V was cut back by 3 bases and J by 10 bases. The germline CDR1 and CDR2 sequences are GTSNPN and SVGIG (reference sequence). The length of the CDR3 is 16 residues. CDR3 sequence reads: CAWRPAERGGSGEQFF. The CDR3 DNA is TGTGCCTGGAGGCCCGCGGAGCGGGGGGGCAGCGGGGAGCAGTTCTTC. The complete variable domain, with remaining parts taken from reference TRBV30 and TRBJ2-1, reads SQTIHQWPATLVQPVGSPLSLECTVEGTSNPNLYWYRQAAGRGLQLLFYSVGIGQISSEVPQNLSASRPQDRQFILSSKKLLLSDSGFYLCAWRPAERGGSGEQFFGPGTRLTVL.

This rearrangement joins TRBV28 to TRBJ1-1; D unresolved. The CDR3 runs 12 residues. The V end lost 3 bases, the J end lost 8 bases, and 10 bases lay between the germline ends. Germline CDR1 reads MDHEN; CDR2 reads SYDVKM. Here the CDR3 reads CASSFALREAFF. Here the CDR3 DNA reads TGTGCCAGCAGTTTTGCCCTCAGGGAAGCTTTCTTT.

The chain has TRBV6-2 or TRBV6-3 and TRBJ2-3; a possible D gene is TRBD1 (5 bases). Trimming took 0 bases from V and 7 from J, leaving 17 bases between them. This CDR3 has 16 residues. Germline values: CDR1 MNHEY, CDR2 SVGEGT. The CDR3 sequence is CASSYSIVPGSNTQYF. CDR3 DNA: TGTGCCAGCAGTTACTCGATAGTGCCAGGGTCGAATACGCAGTATTTT.

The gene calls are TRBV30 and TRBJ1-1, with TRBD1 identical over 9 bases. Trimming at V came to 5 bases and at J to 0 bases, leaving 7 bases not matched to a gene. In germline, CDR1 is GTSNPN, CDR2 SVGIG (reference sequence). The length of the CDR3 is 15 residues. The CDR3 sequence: CAWGTGRAMNTEAFF. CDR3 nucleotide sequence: TGTGCCTGGGGGACAGGGAGGGCAATGAACACTGAAGCTTTCTTT.

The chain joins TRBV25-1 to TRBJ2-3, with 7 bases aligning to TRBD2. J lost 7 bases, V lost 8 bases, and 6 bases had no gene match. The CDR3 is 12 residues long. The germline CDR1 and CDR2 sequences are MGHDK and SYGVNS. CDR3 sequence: CASRVGGNTQYF. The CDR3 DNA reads TGTGCCAGCCGGGTCGGGGGGAATACGCAGTATTTT.

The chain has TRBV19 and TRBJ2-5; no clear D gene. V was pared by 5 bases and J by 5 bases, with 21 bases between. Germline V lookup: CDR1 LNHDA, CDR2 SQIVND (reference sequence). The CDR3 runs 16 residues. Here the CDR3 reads CASSLSPGPISETQYF. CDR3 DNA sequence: TGTGCCAGTAGTTTATCCCCGGGCCCAATCTCGGAGACCCAGTACTTC.

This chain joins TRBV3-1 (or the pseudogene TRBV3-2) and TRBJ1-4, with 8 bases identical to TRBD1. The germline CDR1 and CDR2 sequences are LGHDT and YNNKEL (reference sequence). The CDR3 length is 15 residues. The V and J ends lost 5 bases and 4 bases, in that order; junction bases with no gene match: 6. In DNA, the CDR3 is TGTGCCAGCAGCAGACGGACAGGGCTTAATGAAAAACTGTTTTTT. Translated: CASSRRTGLNEKLFF.

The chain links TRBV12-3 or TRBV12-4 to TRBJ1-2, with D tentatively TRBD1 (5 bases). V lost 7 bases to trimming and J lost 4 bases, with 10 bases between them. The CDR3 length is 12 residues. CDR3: CASTRGGYGYTF. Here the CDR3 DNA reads TGTGCCAGCACCCGGGGGGGCTATGGCTACACCTTC.

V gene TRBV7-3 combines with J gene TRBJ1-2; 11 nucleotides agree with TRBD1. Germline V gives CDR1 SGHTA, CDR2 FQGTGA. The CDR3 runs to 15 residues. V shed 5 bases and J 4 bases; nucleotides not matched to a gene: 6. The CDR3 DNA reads TGTGCCAGCAGCCGGACAGGGGGCTACAGCTATGGCTACACCTTC. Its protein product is CASSRTGGYSYGYTF.

The chain's CDR3 is CASSEGTGELFF. The CDR3 DNA follows: TGTGCCAGCAGTGAGGGCACCGGGGAGCTGTTTTTT. The chain couples TRBV12-3 or TRBV12-4 to TRBJ2-2; D is possibly TRBD2 (5 bases). CDR3 length: 12 residues. The V gene lost 5 bases and the J gene lost 4 bases, with 5 bases spanning the gap.